The source of this T cell receptor (beta chain) is a study of technical replicates of blood from a few donors. Sequencing used immunoSEQ multiplex PCR; TCRdb keeps in-frame clones, though not all of them. The data hold just over 15,000 clones, with more than 75% observed a single time. CDR3 length: 15 residues. The V and J ends lost 5 bases and 1 base, in that order; junction bases with no gene match: 7. Germline CDR1 is LNHDA and CDR2 is SQIVND (reference sequence). The sequencing input was PBMCs. This rearrangement joins TRBV19 to TRBJ2-7; 8 bases map to TRBD1. The sequence was collected from a human donor in good health. As DNA, the CDR3 is TGTGCCAGTAGTCCCGGGACAGGAGGTTCCTACGAGCAGTACTTC. Its protein product is CASSPGTGGSYEQYF.